The following is a T cell receptor (beta chain) sequence with its context. TCRdb recomputed calls from the reads with MiXCR, one row per CDR3 protein. The sample gives 200,000 to 300,000 distinct CDR3 sequences, about an eighth of which show up once; roughly 8.7% is in the top ten. This specimen comes from a study of T cell repertoires in cytomegalovirus infection. CDR1 SNHLY and CDR2 FYNNEI come from the germline V gene. This CDR3 spans 16 amino acids. The V gene lost 3 bases and the J gene lost 0 bases, with 12 bases spanning the gap. The rearrangement uses TRBV2 and TRBJ2-4; D ambiguous. The TCR sequence derives from a human donor in good health (CMV status not recorded). Some clones in this sample may be carry-over from other donors' samples. The specimen sequenced was PBMCs. This CDR3 is CASSDEAALAKNIQYF. DNA for the CDR3: TGTGCCAGCAGTGATGAGGCAGCCCTAGCCAAAAACATTCAGTACTTC.